Following are 12 T cell receptor beta chains from one sample sequenced in a study of blood T cell repertoires in COVID-19. Here immunoSEQ multiplex PCR was the method, and the copy in TCRdb shows in-frame clones only, minus some. The top ten clones hold around 4.1% of a sample with about 130,000 clones, more than 80% of them seen once. Sequencing used peripheral blood. Source of these receptors: a human donor in a cohort sampled during active COVID-19.

This clone was found a few times. The CDR3 bases are TGTGCCAGCAGCATGGGACAGAGGATAGGGGAGCTGTTTTTT. Residues: CASSMGQRIGELFF. The genes are TRBV7-6 and TRBJ2-2; 7 bases match TRBD1. The CDR3 is 14 amino acids. Trimming cost V 5 bases and J 8 bases; bases outside gene matches: 8. Per germline, CDR1 SGHVS and CDR2 FNYEAQ.

The chain carries TRBV2 and TRBJ1-4; 7 bases map to TRBD1. In germline, CDR1 is SNHLY, CDR2 FYNNEI. Germline trimming cut 5 bases from V and 5 bases from J; bases unmatched to any gene: 14. CDR3 length: 17 residues. The CDR3 sequence: CASSSTGWGTANEKLFF. Written as DNA, the CDR3 is TGTGCCAGCAGTTCGACAGGGTGGGGAACCGCGAATGAAAAACTGTTTTTT.

This clone was counted once. This chain uses TRBV7-2 with TRBJ2-1, with D possibly being TRBD2 (5 bases). This CDR3 comprises 16 residues. CDR1 SGHTA and CDR2 FQGNSA come from the germline V gene. Trimming removed 4 bases at V and 9 bases at J, with 22 bases between. Here the CDR3 DNA reads TGTGCCAGCAGCTCGCAAACGGTCGCCGCGGGCGGTGAGCAGTTCTTC. Amino acids: CASSSQTVAAGGEQFF.

The V and J genes are TRBV6-5 and TRBJ2-1; D possibly corresponds to TRBD2 (5 bases). Germline V gene data show CDR1 as MNHEY and CDR2 as SVGAGI. The V end was cut by 6 bases, the J end by 9 bases, with 18 bases between. This CDR3 comprises 14 residues. CDR3: CASRKDWAVGEQFF. CDR3 coding DNA: TGTGCCAGCAGAAAGGACTGGGCCGTGGGTGAGCAGTTCTTC.

This rearrangement joins TRBV3-1 (or the pseudogene TRBV3-2) to TRBJ2-3, with 10 positions matching TRBD2. The CDR3 is 15 residues long. Germline V gene sequence: CDR1 LGHDT, CDR2 YNNKEL (reference sequence). J was trimmed by 2 bases and V by 6 bases; bases with no gene match: 5. The CDR3 protein is CASRYTSGVTDTQYF. The CDR3 bases are TGTGCCAGCAGATATACTAGCGGGGTCACAGATACGCAGTATTTT.

V is TRBV24-1 and J is TRBJ2-3; 14 bases agree with TRBD2. Germline trimming cut 4 bases from V and 6 bases from J; bases unmatched to any gene: 8. The germline V gene has CDR1 KGHDR and CDR2 SFDVKD. The CDR3 totals 17 residues. The chain's CDR3 is CATSDPGTSGSRDTQYF. DNA for the CDR3: TGTGCCACCAGTGACCCCGGGACTAGCGGGAGTCGGGATACGCAGTATTTT.

The chain couples TRBV7-2 to TRBJ2-1; D is uncertain. V lost 1 base to trimming and J lost 6 bases, with 13 bases between them. There are 15 residues in the CDR3. The germline V gene has CDR1 SGHTA and CDR2 FQGNSA. The CDR3, as DNA: TGTGCCAGCAGCTTAGTCCCCTACCCTACCAATGAGCAGTTCTTC. This sequence encodes CASSLVPYPTNEQFF.

This chain's CDR3 is CASSVGEGLEKNEQFF. The DNA for the CDR3 is TGTGCCAGCAGCGTAGGGGAAGGACTAGAGAAAAATGAGCAGTTCTTC. The genes are TRBV9 and TRBJ2-1; 7 bases fit TRBD2. With V trimmed by 0 bases and J by 7 bases, 10 bases remained unmatched. Germline CDR1 reads SGDLS; CDR2 reads YYNGEE. CDR3 length equals 16 residues.

The sample holds one count of this clone. The chain recombines TRBV5-1 with TRBJ2-3; 8 nucleotides align to TRBD1. The CDR3 runs to 18 residues. V lost 6 bases to trimming and J lost 4 bases; unmatched junction nucleotides: 19. Germline CDR1 is SGHRS and CDR2 is YFSETQ. CDR3 amino acids: CASTRRGTAGGSPDTQYF. CDR3 in DNA: TGCGCCAGCACCCGAAGGGGTACGGCAGGGGGCTCCCCAGATACGCAGTATTTT.

The chain recombines TRBV9 with TRBJ1-6, with unresolved D. Per germline, CDR1 SGDLS and CDR2 YYNGEE. The V gene lost 0 bases and the J gene lost 9 bases, with 7 bases spanning the gap. This CDR3 is built from 13 residues. The DNA of the CDR3 is TGTGCCAGCAGCGTAGCTAGGAGTTCACCCCTCCACTTT. Protein: CASSVARSSPLHF.

This rearrangement joins TRBV5-1 to TRBJ2-3; D perhaps matches TRBD2 (7 bases). The ends were cut back, 2 bases at V and 2 bases at J, with 12 bases in the middle. Germline V gene sequence: CDR1 SGHRS, CDR2 YFSETQ. CDR3 length: 15 residues. The CDR3: CASSFRGATTDTQYF. In nucleotides, the CDR3 is TGCGCCAGCAGCTTTCGGGGGGCGACCACAGATACGCAGTATTTT. Combining the CDR3 with reference TRBV5-1 and TRBJ2-3 gives the whole variable domain KAGVTQTPRYLIKTRGQQVTLSCSPISGHRSVSWYQQTPGQGLQFLFEYFSETQRNKGNFPGRFSGRQFSNSRSEMNVSTLELGDSALYLCASSFRGATTDTQYFGPGTRLTVL.

The J gene is TRBJ1-6, the V gene TRBV7-6; unclear D gene. Deletions cut 3 bases from V and 7 bases from J, with 13 bases between. Per the germline V gene, CDR1 is SGHVS and CDR2 is FNYEAQ. This CDR3 spans 15 amino acids. CDR3 amino acids: CASSLMEGGNSPLHF. CDR3 nucleotides: TGTGCCAGCAGCTTGATGGAGGGTGGGAATTCACCCCTCCACTTT.